The 12 T cell receptor beta chains below come from one sample, sequenced in a study of early T cells in non-severe SARS-CoV-2 infection. Each CDR3 protein is one row after TCRdb ran MiXCR on the 5' RACE reads. Found here are 46,000 or so distinct CDR3 sequences, more than 6.5% of them singletons; the top ten hold 6.5% to 8.5%. The sequenced material came from whole blood. These TCRs come from an adult who was a healthcare worker with PCR-confirmed SARS-CoV-2 infection or an uninfected control (not recorded which).

This clonotype was observed a few times. The rearrangement joins TRBV6-5 to TRBJ2-3, with TRBD2 matching 15 bases. Germline V gives CDR1 MNHEY, CDR2 SVGAGI. The CDR3 covers 16 residues. V trimming: 6 bases; J trimming: 2 bases; junction bases outside the gene matches: 3. The CDR3 DNA follows: TGTGCCAGCAGCCGGACTAGCGGGGGGGTCACAGATACGCAGTATTTT. Translation gives CASSRTSGGVTDTQYF.

This clonotype came up many times. CDR3 sequence reads: CASSLVGSPGGYTF. The CDR3 DNA is TGTGCCAGCAGTTTGGTAGGGTCCCCGGGAGGCTACACCTTC. The V and J genes are TRBV28 and TRBJ1-2; D gene uncertain. Trimming removed 3 bases from V and 8 bases from J, with 16 bases in between. The length of the CDR3 is 14 residues. Germline loops: CDR1 MDHEN, CDR2 SYDVKM.

This clonotype was detected ten times or more. This chain connects TRBV2 to TRBJ2-3; 8 bases are shared with TRBD2. This CDR3 has 14 amino acids. With V trimmed by 8 bases and J by 2 bases, 6 bases remained unmatched. From germline, CDR1 is SNHLY and CDR2 FYNNEI. This chain's CDR3 is CASALAGITDTQYF. The CDR3 bases are TGTGCCAGCGCCTTAGCGGGGATCACAGATACGCAGTATTTT.

This clonotype came up a few times. CDR3 bases: TGCAGCGCCAATACAGTCGGATATGGCTACACCTTC. It codes for CSANTVGYGYTF. This rearrangement joins TRBV20-1 to TRBJ1-2; D is unresolved. This CDR3 contains 12 residues. Germline CDR1 DFQATT, CDR2 SNEGSKA (reference sequence).

A few counts support this clonotype. The V call is TRBV20-1, the J call TRBJ2-7; 7 nucleotides match TRBD2. The CDR3 runs to 14 residues. Germline V gene lookup returns CDR1 DFQATT and CDR2 SNEGSKA (reference sequence). With V trimmed by 6 bases and J by 5 bases, 13 bases remained unmatched. In DNA form, the CDR3 reads TGCAGTGCCAACGCGGGGGTGGCCGGGGACGAGCAGTACTTC. It encodes CSANAGVAGDEQYF.

This clonotype was seen at least ten times. This chain connects TRBV4-3 to TRBJ2-7, with a tentative D call TRBD2 (5 bases). V dropped 0 bases and J dropped 6 bases, with 12 bases sitting between them. Germline V gene sequence: CDR1 LGHNA, CDR2 YSLEER. The length of the CDR3 is 14 residues. The CDR3 protein is CASSQDSRGTEQYF. The CDR3 DNA reads TGCGCCAGCAGCCAAGATTCTCGGGGTACCGAGCAGTACTTC.

In its sample, this clonotype was seen many times. The chain uses TRBV5-1 and TRBJ1-6; no clear D gene. V was shortened by 1 base and J by 7 bases, with 12 bases between the two germline ends. CDR1 is SGHRS and CDR2 is YFSETQ in the germline V gene. This CDR3 is 15 amino acids long. The CDR3 nucleotides read TGCGCCAGCAGCTTGAATGAAGGCTGGAATTCACCCCTCCACTTT. Amino acids: CASSLNEGWNSPLHF. Combining the CDR3 with reference TRBV5-1 and TRBJ1-6 gives the whole variable domain KAGVTQTPRYLIKTRGQQVTLSCSPISGHRSVSWYQQTPGQGLQFLFEYFSETQRNKGNFPGRFSGRQFSNSRSEMNVSTLELGDSALYLCASSLNEGWNSPLHFGNGTRLTVT.

This clonotype has only a few counts. This chain joins TRBV27 and TRBJ2-7, with a tentative D call TRBD2 (5 bases). Germline CDR1 reads MNHEY; CDR2 reads SMNVEV (reference sequence). The CDR3 loop spans 17 amino acids. V lost 2 bases, J lost 0 bases, and 17 bases lay in between. The CDR3 here is CASSLIPLEGSSYEQYF. The CDR3 DNA follows: TGTGCCAGCAGTTTAATACCCCTGGAAGGGAGCTCCTACGAGCAGTACTTC.

This clonotype was seen many times. The V and J genes are TRBV20-1 and TRBJ2-3; 8 bases align to TRBD1. CDR1 and CDR2 (germline): DFQATT, SNEGSKA (reference sequence). The CDR3 has 15 residues. V gave up 3 bases and J gave up 2 bases; unmatched junction bases: 7. Here the CDR3 DNA reads TGCAGTGCTAGCCGCTGGGACAGGTCCACAGATACGCAGTATTTT. Its protein product is CSASRWDRSTDTQYF.

The table lists this clonotype with a few counts. This rearrangement joins TRBV30 to TRBJ1-1, with no clear D. V lost 2 bases and J lost 6, with 4 bases in between. CDR3 length equals 10 residues. Germline CDR1 is GTSNPN and CDR2 is SVGIG (reference sequence). Here the CDR3 DNA reads TGTGCCTGGAGTCGGGCTGAAGCTTTCTTT. Translated, it gives CAWSRAEAFF.

The rearrangement uses TRBV28 and TRBJ1-6, with no clear D. The CDR3 runs 15 residues. The germline CDR1 and CDR2 sequences are MDHEN and SYDVKM. Deletions cut 4 bases from V and 10 bases from J, with 17 bases between. CDR3 in amino acids: CASSSPLGYASPLHF. CDR3 DNA: TGTGCCAGCAGTTCCCCCCTAGGGTACGCATCACCCCTCCACTTT.

This clonotype was counted many times. The chain has TRBV7-2 and TRBJ2-3; D not certain. There are 11 residues in the CDR3. V lost 3 bases and J 5 bases, leaving 3 bases between the germline ends. Per the germline V gene, CDR1 is SGHTA and CDR2 is FQGNSA. Here the CDR3 DNA reads TGTGCCAGCAGCTTCAAAGATACGCAGTATTTT. Its protein is CASSFKDTQYF.